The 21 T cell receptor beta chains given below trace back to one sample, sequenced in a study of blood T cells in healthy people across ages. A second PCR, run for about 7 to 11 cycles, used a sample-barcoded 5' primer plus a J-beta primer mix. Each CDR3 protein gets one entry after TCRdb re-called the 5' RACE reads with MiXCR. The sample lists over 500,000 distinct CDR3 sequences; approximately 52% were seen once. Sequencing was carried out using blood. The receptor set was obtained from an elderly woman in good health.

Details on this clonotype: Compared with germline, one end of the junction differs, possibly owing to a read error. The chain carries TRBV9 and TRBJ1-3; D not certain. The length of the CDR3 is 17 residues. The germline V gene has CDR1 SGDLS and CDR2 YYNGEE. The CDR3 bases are TGTGCCGGCAGCGTAGTGTCGGGCGGATTGCCTGGAAACACCATATATTTT. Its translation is CAGSVVSGGLPGNTIYF.

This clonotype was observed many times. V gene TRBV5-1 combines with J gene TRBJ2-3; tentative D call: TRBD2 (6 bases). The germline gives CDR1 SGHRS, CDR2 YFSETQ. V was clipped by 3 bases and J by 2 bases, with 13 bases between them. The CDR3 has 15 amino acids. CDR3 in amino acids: CASSSAGQTTDTQYF. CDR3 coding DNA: TGCGCCAGCAGCTCAGCGGGTCAAACCACAGATACGCAGTATTTT.

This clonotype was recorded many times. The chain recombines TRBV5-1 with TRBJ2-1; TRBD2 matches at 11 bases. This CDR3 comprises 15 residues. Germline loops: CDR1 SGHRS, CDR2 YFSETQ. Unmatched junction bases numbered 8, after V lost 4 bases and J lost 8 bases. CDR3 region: CASSPLSGGADEQFF. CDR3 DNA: TGCGCCAGCAGCCCGCTTAGCGGGGGGGCTGATGAGCAGTTCTTC.

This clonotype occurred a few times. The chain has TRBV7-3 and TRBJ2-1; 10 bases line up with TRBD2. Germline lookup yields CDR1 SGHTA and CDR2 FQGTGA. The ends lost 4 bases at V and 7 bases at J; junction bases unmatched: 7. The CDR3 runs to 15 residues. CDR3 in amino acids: CASSYASGRQNEQFF. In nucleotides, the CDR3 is TGTGCCAGCAGCTACGCTAGCGGGAGACAGAATGAGCAGTTCTTC.

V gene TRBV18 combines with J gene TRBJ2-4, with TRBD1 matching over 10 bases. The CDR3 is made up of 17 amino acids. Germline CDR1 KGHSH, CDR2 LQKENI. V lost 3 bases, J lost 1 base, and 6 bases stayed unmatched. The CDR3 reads CASSPNGQGVAKNIQYF. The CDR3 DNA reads TGTGCCAGCTCACCCAACGGACAGGGGGTTGCCAAAAACATTCAGTACTTC.

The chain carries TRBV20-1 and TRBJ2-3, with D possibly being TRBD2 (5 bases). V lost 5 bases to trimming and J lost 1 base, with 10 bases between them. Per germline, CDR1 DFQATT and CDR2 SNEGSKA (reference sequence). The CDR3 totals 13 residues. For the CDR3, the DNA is TGCAGTGCTGGCCCAGCGGGCACAGATACGCAGTATTTT. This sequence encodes CSAGPAGTDTQYF.

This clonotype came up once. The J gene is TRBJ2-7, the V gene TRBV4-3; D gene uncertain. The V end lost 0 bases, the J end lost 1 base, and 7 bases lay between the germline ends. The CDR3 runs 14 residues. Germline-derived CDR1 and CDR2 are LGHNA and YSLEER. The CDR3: CASSQEAQSYEQYF. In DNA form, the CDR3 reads TGCGCCAGCAGCCAAGAGGCACAGTCCTACGAGCAGTACTTC.

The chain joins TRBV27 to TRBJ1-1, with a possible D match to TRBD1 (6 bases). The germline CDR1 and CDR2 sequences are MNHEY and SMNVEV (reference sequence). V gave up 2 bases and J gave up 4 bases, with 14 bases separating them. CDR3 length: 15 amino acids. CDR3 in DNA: TGTGCCAGCAGTTTACGGGGGGCGTCGGTCACTGAAGCTTTCTTT. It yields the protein CASSLRGASVTEAFF.

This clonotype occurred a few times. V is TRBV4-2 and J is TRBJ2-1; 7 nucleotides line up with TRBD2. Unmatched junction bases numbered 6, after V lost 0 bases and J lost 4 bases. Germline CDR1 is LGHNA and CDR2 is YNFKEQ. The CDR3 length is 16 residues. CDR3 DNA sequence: TGTGCCAGCAGCCAAGACGGGCTAGCGGCTTACAATGAGCAGTTCTTC. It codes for CASSQDGLAAYNEQFF.

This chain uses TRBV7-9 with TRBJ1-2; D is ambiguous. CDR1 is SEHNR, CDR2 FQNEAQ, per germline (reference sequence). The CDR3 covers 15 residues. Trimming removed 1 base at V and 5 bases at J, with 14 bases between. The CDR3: CASSLVAGVRYGYTF. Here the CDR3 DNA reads TGTGCCAGCAGCTTAGTTGCGGGAGTACGGTATGGCTACACCTTC.

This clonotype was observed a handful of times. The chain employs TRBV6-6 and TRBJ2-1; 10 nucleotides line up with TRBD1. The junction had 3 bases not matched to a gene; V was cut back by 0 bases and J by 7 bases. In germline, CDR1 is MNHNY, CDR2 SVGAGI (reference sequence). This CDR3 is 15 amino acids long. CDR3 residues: CASSYSGQGRNEQFF. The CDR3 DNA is TGTGCCAGCAGTTACTCGGGACAGGGGAGGAATGAGCAGTTCTTC.

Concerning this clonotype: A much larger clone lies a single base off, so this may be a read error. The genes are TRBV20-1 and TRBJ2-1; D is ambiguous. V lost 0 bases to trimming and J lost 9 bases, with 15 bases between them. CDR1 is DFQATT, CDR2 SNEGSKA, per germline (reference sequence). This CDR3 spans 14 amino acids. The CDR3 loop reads CSARDLGASREQFF. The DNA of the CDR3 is TGCAGTGCTAGAGATCTCGGCGCCAGCCGTGAGCAGTTCTTC.

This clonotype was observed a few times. In DNA form, the CDR3 reads TGCAGCGTCGGGACTAGCGGGGGACAACACAATGAGCAGTTCTTC. It codes for CSVGTSGGQHNEQFF. The chain combines TRBV29-1 with TRBJ2-1; 14 bases fit TRBD2. The CDR3 covers 15 residues. The germline V gene has CDR1 SQVTM and CDR2 ANQGSEA. The junction had 6 bases not matched to a gene; V was cut back by 6 bases and J by 5 bases.

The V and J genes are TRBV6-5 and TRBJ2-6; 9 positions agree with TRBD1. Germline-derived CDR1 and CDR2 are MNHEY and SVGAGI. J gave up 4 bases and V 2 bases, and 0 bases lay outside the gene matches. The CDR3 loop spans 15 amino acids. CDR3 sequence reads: CASSYGTGGANVLTF. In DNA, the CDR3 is TGTGCCAGCAGTTACGGGACAGGGGGGGCCAACGTCCTGACTTTC.

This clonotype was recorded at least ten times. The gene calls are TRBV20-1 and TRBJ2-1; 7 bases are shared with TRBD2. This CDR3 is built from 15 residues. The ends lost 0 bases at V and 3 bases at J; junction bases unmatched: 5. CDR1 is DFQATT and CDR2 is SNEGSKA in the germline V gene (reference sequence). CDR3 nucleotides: TGCAGTGCTAGAGACCCCCGCGGGAGCTACAATGAGCAGTTCTTC. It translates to CSARDPRGSYNEQFF.

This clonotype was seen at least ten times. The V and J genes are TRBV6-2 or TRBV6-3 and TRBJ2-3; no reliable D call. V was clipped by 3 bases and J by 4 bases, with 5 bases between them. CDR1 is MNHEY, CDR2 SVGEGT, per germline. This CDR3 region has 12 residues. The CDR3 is CASSYPPDTQYF. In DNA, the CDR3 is TGTGCCAGCAGTTATCCCCCAGATACGCAGTATTTT.

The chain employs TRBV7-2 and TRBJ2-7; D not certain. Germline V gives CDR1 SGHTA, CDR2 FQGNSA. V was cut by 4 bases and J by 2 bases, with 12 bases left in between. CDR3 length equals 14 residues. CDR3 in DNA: TGTGCCAGCAGCTCCCTAGGGTTGACCTACGAGCAGTACTTC. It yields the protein CASSSLGLTYEQYF.

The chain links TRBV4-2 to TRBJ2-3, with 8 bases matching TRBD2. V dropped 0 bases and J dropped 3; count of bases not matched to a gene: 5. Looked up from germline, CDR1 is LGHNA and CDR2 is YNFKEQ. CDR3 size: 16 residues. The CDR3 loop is CASSQDLAGSTDTQYF. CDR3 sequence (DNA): TGTGCCAGCAGCCAAGATCTAGCGGGCTCGACAGATACGCAGTATTTT.

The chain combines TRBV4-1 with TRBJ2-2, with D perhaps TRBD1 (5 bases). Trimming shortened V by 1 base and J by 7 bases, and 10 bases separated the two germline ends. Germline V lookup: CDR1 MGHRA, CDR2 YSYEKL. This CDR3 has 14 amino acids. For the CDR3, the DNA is TGCGCCAGCAGCCAAGTGCCAGGGCGCGGGGAGCTGTTTTTT. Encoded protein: CASSQVPGRGELFF.

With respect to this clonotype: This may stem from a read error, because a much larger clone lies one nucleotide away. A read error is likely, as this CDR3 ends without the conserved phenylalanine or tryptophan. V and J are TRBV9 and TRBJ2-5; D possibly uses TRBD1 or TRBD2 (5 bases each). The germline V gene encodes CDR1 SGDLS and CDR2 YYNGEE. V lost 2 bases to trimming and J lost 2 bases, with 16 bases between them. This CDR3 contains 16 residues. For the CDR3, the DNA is TGTGCCAGCAGCGTTGGGGGTGTGATCCAACAAGAGACCCAGTACCTC. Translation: CASSVGGVIQQETQYL.

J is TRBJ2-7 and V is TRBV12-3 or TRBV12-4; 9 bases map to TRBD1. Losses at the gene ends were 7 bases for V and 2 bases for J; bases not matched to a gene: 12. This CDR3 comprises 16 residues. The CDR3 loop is CASKLGTGFDPYEQYF. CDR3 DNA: TGTGCCAGCAAACTAGGGACAGGGTTTGATCCCTACGAGCAGTACTTC.